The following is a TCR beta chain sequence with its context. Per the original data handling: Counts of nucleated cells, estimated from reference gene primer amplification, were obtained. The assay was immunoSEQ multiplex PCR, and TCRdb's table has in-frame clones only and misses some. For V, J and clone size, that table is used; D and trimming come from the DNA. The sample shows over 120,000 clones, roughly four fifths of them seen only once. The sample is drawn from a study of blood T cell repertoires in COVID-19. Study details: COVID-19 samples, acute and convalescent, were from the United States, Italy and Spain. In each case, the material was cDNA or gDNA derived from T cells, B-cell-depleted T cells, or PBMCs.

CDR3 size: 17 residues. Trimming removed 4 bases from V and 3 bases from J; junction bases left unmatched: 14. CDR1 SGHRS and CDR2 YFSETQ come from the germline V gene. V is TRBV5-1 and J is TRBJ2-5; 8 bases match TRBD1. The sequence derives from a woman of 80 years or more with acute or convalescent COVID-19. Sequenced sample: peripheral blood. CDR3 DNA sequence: TGCGCCAGCAGCCCGACCCGCGGACAGGGTCGGGAAGAGACCCAGTACTTC. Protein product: CASSPTRGQGREETQYF.